What follows describes a single TCR beta chain. The table came from immunoSEQ multiplex PCR; TCRdb's copy has only in-frame clones and leaves some out. The sample has 2 million to 2.5 million clones; 90% to 96% are singletons. This sample stems from a study of shared clonotypes between healthy human individuals. Germline CDR1 reads MNHEY; CDR2 reads SVGAGI. J gave up 6 bases and V 7 bases, and 9 bases lay outside the gene matches. The CDR3 loop spans 14 amino acids. Healthy HIV-negative adults without recent acute infections or vaccinations served as donors. The chain employs TRBV6-5 and TRBJ2-7; 10 nucleotides agree with TRBD2. The sample consisted of naive CD4+ T cells sorted from blood. Subset noted: CD45RA+ positively selected. This TCR came from a man younger than 35 in good health. CDR3 loop: CASTPGLASLEQYF. For the CDR3, the DNA is TGTGCCAGCACTCCGGGACTAGCGTCCCTCGAGCAGTACTTC.